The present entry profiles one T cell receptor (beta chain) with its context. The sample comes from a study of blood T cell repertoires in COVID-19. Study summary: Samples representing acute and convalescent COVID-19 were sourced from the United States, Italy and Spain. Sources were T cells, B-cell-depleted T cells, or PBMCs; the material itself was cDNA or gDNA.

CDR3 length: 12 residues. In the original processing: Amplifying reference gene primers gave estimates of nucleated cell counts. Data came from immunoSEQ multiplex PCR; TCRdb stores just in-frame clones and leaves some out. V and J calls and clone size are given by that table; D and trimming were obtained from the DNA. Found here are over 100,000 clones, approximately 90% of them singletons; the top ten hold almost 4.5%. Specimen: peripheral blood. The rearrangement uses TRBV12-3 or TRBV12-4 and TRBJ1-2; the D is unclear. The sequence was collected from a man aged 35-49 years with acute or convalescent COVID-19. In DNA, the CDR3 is TGTGCTAGTTCCGGCGGAAACTATGGCTACACCTTC. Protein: CASSGGNYGYTF.